Below are 15 T cell receptor beta chains sequenced from a single sample in a study of neoadjuvant anti-PD-1 for oral cavity cancer. Data came from immunoSEQ multiplex PCR; TCRdb stores just in-frame clones and leaves some out. The data show some 15,000 clones, over 55% seen once. Time point noted: after neoadjuvant nivolumab, at surgical resection. The sequencing used PBMCs, collected after nivolumab (anti-PD-1) treatment. These receptors came from a person aged 35 to 85 with oral cavity squamous cell carcinoma.

This chain uses TRBV14 with TRBJ2-2, with D tentatively TRBD2 (6 bases). V was shortened by 5 bases and J by 1 base, with 8 bases between the two germline ends. The CDR3 extends over 14 amino acids. Germline V lookup: CDR1 SGHDN, CDR2 FVKESK. The CDR3 nucleotides are TGTGCCAGCAGCTGGGGGGTGAACACCGGGGAGCTGTTTTTT. Translated, it gives CASSWGVNTGELFF.

The chain couples TRBV12-5 to TRBJ2-2; D uncertain. The CDR3 has 12 amino acids. Germline CDR1 and CDR2: LGHNT and FRNRAP. V was cut by 4 bases and J by 5 bases, with 5 bases left in between. This CDR3 reads CASGSSTGELFF. The CDR3 DNA is TGTGCTAGTGGTTCGTCGACCGGGGAGCTGTTTTTT.

This rearrangement joins TRBV27 to TRBJ1-1; 8 bases line up with TRBD1. J gave up 5 bases and V 3 bases, and 5 bases lay outside the gene matches. The CDR3 sequence is 14 residues long. Germline CDR1 MNHEY, CDR2 SMNVEV (reference sequence). This CDR3 is CASSFAGGATEAFF. CDR3 DNA sequence: TGTGCCAGCAGTTTCGCAGGGGGCGCAACTGAAGCTTTCTTT.

This clone is deemed medium-sized. This chain links TRBV6-1 with TRBJ1-5, with D maybe TRBD1 (5 bases). The CDR3 runs 15 residues. V shed 6 bases and J shed 0 bases, with 12 bases lying between them. CDR1 MNHNS and CDR2 SASEGT come from the germline V gene. The CDR3 here is CASSHGTVSNQPQHF. CDR3 in DNA: TGTGCCAGCAGCCACGGGACGGTTAGCAATCAGCCCCAGCATTTT.

The chain is built from TRBV10-2 and TRBJ1-3; D gene uncertain. CDR1 is WSHSY, CDR2 SAAADI, per germline. The CDR3 contains 16 residues. With 6 bases removed from V and 2 bases from J, the gap between germline ends came to 17 bases. The CDR3 sequence: CASRSGLGGAGNTIYF. CDR3 nucleotides: TGCGCCAGCAGGTCAGGCCTTGGAGGAGCTGGAAACACCATATATTTT.

This clone showed up just once. The chain employs TRBV5-1 and TRBJ1-4; TRBD1 matches 7 bases. The CDR3 contains 15 residues. After removal of 4 bases from V and 3 bases from J, the junction contained 6 bases not matched to a gene. Germline-derived CDR1 and CDR2 are SGHRS and YFSETQ. CDR3 protein: CASSKGGQSNEKLFF. The CDR3 DNA is TGCGCCAGCAGCAAAGGGGGACAGTCTAATGAAAAACTGTTTTTT.

This clone was counted only a few times. V gene TRBV6-4 combines with J gene TRBJ1-2; the D gene is possibly TRBD1 (6 bases). The germline gives CDR1 MRHNA, CDR2 SNTAGT. CDR3 length: 14 residues. The V gene lost 0 bases and the J gene lost 7 bases, with 12 bases spanning the gap. Here the CDR3 DNA reads TGTGCCAGCAGTGACTCGACGGGGGCCAGTGGCTACACCTTC. Translated, it gives CASSDSTGASGYTF.

The chain couples TRBV10-3 to TRBJ2-3; 7 positions match TRBD2. Germline V gives CDR1 ENHRY, CDR2 SYGVKD. V trimming: 6 bases; J trimming: 6 bases; junction bases outside the gene matches: 3. The CDR3 has 12 residues. The CDR3 bases are TGTGCCATCAGCGAGGGAGGGGATACGCAGTATTTT. This encodes CAISEGGDTQYF.

The sample holds one count of this clone. This is likely a read error, given that the CDR3 carries no conserved phenylalanine or tryptophan at its end. The DNA is left out, because the CDR3 cannot be placed on it with certainty; the CDR3 is given as TCRdb lists it. This chain joins TRBV19 and TRBJ2-3; the table calls TRBD2, which could not be checked here. The length of the CDR3 is 12 amino acids, counting both ends. Germline V gene data show CDR1 as LNHDA and CDR2 as SQIVND (reference sequence). The CDR3 spells CASSPPGVAVSV.

The rearrangement uses TRBV15 and TRBJ1-4, with D perhaps matching TRBD1 (5 bases). Trimming removed 4 bases from V and 4 bases from J, with 16 bases in between. Germline CDR1 LNHNV, CDR2 YYDKDF (reference sequence). This CDR3 is 16 amino acids long. In DNA, the CDR3 is TGTGCCACCAGCACGGGGGGGAAGGCGGGTAATGAAAAACTGTTTTTT. It encodes CATSTGGKAGNEKLFF.

The chain combines TRBV2 with TRBJ2-7; 7 nucleotides agree with TRBD2. V shed 2 bases and J 5 bases; nucleotides not matched to a gene: 9. Germline V gives CDR1 SNHLY, CDR2 FYNNEI. The CDR3 has 15 amino acids. CDR3: CASSESAGVIHEQYF. CDR3 coding DNA: TGTGCCAGCAGTGAAAGCGCGGGAGTAATCCACGAGCAGTACTTC.

This clone was counted only a few times. The gene calls are TRBV6-4 and TRBJ1-1; 9 bases are shared with TRBD1. The length of the CDR3 is 13 residues. Germline V gene data show CDR1 as MRHNA and CDR2 as SNTAGT. V lost 6 bases, J lost 3 bases, and 2 bases stayed unmatched. The CDR3 reads CASSRTGDTEAFF. As DNA, the CDR3 is TGTGCCAGCAGCCGGACAGGGGACACTGAAGCTTTCTTT.

CDR3 bases: TGTGCCAGCACGGACCACCCAGGGGGCGAGGACACTGAAGCTTTCTTT. Protein sequence: CASTDHPGGEDTEAFF. This chain links TRBV11-2 with TRBJ1-1; 8 bases are shared with TRBD1. The CDR3 consists of 16 residues. The trim removed 7 bases at V and 3 bases at J, leaving 13 bases unmatched. Germline CDR1 is SGHAT and CDR2 is FQNNGV.

V gene TRBV5-1 combines with J gene TRBJ2-5; D not resolved. Germline CDR1 is SGHRS and CDR2 is YFSETQ. This CDR3 comprises 13 residues. V dropped 0 bases and J dropped 4 bases, with 7 bases sitting between them. As DNA, the CDR3 is TGCGCCAGCAGCTTGGTTGGTGGAGAGACCCAGTACTTC. Amino acids: CASSLVGGETQYF.

This chain's CDR3 is CASSYRGDYNEQFF. In DNA, the CDR3 is TGTGCCAGCAGTTACCGCGGCGATTACAATGAGCAGTTCTTC. The chain combines TRBV6-5 with TRBJ2-1; D gene ambiguous. This CDR3 is built from 14 residues. Trimming cost V 2 bases and J 4 bases, with 9 bases left between them. Germline V gene sequence: CDR1 MNHEY, CDR2 SVGAGI.